These 23 T cell receptor beta chains were sequenced from one sample in a study of cytomegalovirus exposure and HLA in healthy donors. Amplification used 60 Vbeta primers and 13 Jbeta primers. Produced via immunoSEQ multiplex PCR; TCRdb's table is partial and in-frame only. The table records under 150,000 clones, about four fifths of them present only once. The material sequenced was PBMCs. These receptors all come from a man between 35 and 55 years old in good health and CMV-seropositive.

In its sample, this clone was seen once. V gene TRBV4-3 combines with J gene TRBJ2-5; 8 bases agree with TRBD1. V was clipped by 4 bases and J by 5 bases; unmatched bases: 3. Per the germline V gene, CDR1 is LGHNA and CDR2 is YSLEER. This CDR3 contains 13 residues. The CDR3, as DNA: TGCGCCAGCAGCCGGTGGGACAGGGAGACCCAGTACTTC. Protein sequence: CASSRWDRETQYF.

The gene calls are TRBV28 and TRBJ2-3; 14 bases fit TRBD2. Germline CDR1 MDHEN, CDR2 SYDVKM. The V gene end was trimmed by 5 bases and the J gene end by 5 bases; junction bases not matched to a gene: 3. The CDR3 totals 15 residues. The CDR3 here is CASSLTSGGVDTQYF. Written as DNA, the CDR3 is TGTGCCAGCAGTCTGACTAGCGGGGGGGTAGATACGCAGTATTTT.

The chain employs TRBV11-3 and TRBJ2-7, with a weak D call TRBD1 (5 bases). There are 15 residues in the CDR3. V shed 1 base and J shed 2 bases, with 12 bases lying between them. Germline CDR1 and CDR2: SGHNT and YENEEA. Here the CDR3 reads CASSLAGTGTYEQYF. CDR3 DNA sequence: TGTGCCAGCAGCTTAGCTGGCACAGGCACCTACGAGCAGTACTTC.

The chain combines TRBV4-1 with TRBJ2-7, with 8 bases lining up with TRBD2. V trimming: 5 bases; J trimming: 4 bases; junction bases outside the gene matches: 13. This CDR3 region has 16 residues. Germline CDR1 MGHRA, CDR2 YSYEKL. CDR3 coding DNA: TGCGCCAGCAGCGACCTACTCGGGACTAGGTTTTACGAGCAGTACTTC. As protein: CASSDLLGTRFYEQYF.

The chain combines TRBV30 with TRBJ2-2, with 10 positions matching TRBD1. Germline V gives CDR1 GTSNPN, CDR2 SVGIG (reference sequence). V dropped 7 bases and J dropped 6; count of bases not matched to a gene: 5. There are 13 residues in the CDR3. CDR3 nucleotides: TGTGCCTCCCCCGGGACAGGGGCCGGGGAGCTGTTTTTT. Encoded protein: CASPGTGAGELFF. The whole variable domain, filled in from reference TRBV30 and TRBJ2-2, reads SQTIHQWPATLVQPVGSPLSLECTVEGTSNPNLYWYRQAAGRGLQLLFYSVGIGQISSEVPQNLSASRPQDRQFILSSKKLLLSDSGFYLCASPGTGAGELFFGEGSRLTVL.

The chain has TRBV6-6 and TRBJ2-7; D may be TRBD2 (6 bases). V lost 11 bases and J 9 bases, leaving 20 bases between the germline ends. This CDR3 spans 12 amino acids. Germline values: CDR1 MNHNY, CDR2 SVGAGI (reference sequence). The CDR3 sequence is CAVSRGRRGQYF. The CDR3 DNA is TGTGCCGTGAGCCGGGGGAGACGAGGGCAGTACTTC.

The chain is built from TRBV15 and TRBJ1-1; no clear D gene. The CDR3 is 14 residues long. Germline CDR1 is LNHNV and CDR2 is YYDKDF (reference sequence). V was cut by 1 base and J by 0 bases, with 6 bases left in between. Here the CDR3 reads CATSRARLNTEAFF. CDR3 in DNA: TGTGCCACCAGCAGAGCCAGGTTGAACACTGAAGCTTTCTTT.

This chain connects TRBV10-1 to TRBJ1-1; D perhaps matches TRBD1 (6 bases). The CDR3 covers 13 residues. CDR1 and CDR2 from the germline V gene are WNHNN and SYGVQD (reference sequence). Trimming cost V 0 bases and J 9 bases, with 11 bases left between them. Written as DNA, the CDR3 is TGCGCCAGCAGTGAGTCCGGCAGGGGCAAAGCTTTCTTT. Encoded protein: CASSESGRGKAFF.

This chain joins TRBV5-4 and TRBJ1-2; D not resolved. The CDR3 sequence is 12 residues long. V was pared by 3 bases and J by 5 bases, with 8 bases between. Germline V gene sequence: CDR1 SGHNT, CDR2 YYREEE (reference sequence). DNA for the CDR3: TGTGCCAGCAGCTCCTGGCCATATGGCTACACCTTC. This codes for CASSSWPYGYTF.

This clone appeared once. The chain uses TRBV4-1 and TRBJ2-2, with D unclear. The germline gives CDR1 MGHRA, CDR2 YSYEKL. Trimming took off 5 bases at V and 1 base at J, with 11 bases between the two ends. The CDR3 consists of 15 residues. The CDR3 DNA reads as TGCGCCAGCAGCTTCATGGGCCGGAACACCGGGGAGCTGTTTTTT. Its protein is CASSFMGRNTGELFF.

This sequence joins TRBV19 and TRBJ1-1, with a tentative D call TRBD1 (5 bases). CDR1 LNHDA and CDR2 SQIVND come from the germline V gene (reference sequence). Trimming cost V 1 base and J 1 base, with 7 bases left between them. The CDR3 is made up of 14 amino acids. CDR3 sequence (DNA): TGTGCCAGTAGTATAGGGACACCGAACACTGAAGCTTTCTTT. Encoded protein: CASSIGTPNTEAFF.

The CDR3 sequence is CAWSPDPSLLPRYEQYF. CDR3 DNA: TGTGCCTGGAGTCCCGATCCTAGCTTATTACCTCGCTACGAGCAGTACTTC. The chain carries TRBV30 and TRBJ2-7; perhaps TRBD2 as D (5 bases). Deletions cut 2 bases from V and 3 bases from J, with 23 bases between. Germline CDR1 reads GTSNPN; CDR2 reads SVGIG (reference sequence). The CDR3 is 17 residues long.

Only one count was recorded for this clone. The V call is TRBV19, the J call TRBJ1-6; 8 bases map to TRBD1. V shed 3 bases, J shed 9 bases, and the junction held 10 bases outside the gene matches. Germline assignment: CDR1 LNHDA and CDR2 SQIVND (reference sequence). CDR3 length equals 16 residues. CDR3 in amino acids: CASSIKGGRGRSPLHF. The CDR3, as DNA: TGTGCCAGTAGTATTAAGGGCGGCAGGGGGCGTTCACCCCTCCACTTT.

Only one count was recorded for this clone. The genes are TRBV5-1 and TRBJ2-3; 7 bases are a match to TRBD2. The CDR3 loop spans 13 amino acids. Trimming at V came to 3 bases and at J to 4 bases, leaving 2 bases not matched to a gene. Per germline, CDR1 SGHRS and CDR2 YFSETQ. In DNA form, the CDR3 reads TGCGCCAGCAGCTCGGGGGGTTCAGATACGCAGTATTTT. This sequence encodes CASSSGGSDTQYF.

As for this clone: In the same sample, other DNA sequences code for this CDR3. V is TRBV27 and J is TRBJ1-5, with D perhaps matching TRBD1 (6 bases). The germline gives CDR1 MNHEY, CDR2 SMNVEV (reference sequence). The ends were cut back, 4 bases at V and 7 bases at J, with 11 bases in the middle. The CDR3 spans 13 residues. CDR3 residues: CASSSQGRQPQHF. In DNA form, the CDR3 reads TGTGCCAGCAGTTCACAGGGACGACAGCCCCAGCATTTT.

This clone occurred a few times. Different DNA sequences within this sample yield the same CDR3. The J gene is TRBJ2-7, the V gene TRBV7-2, with D perhaps TRBD2 (6 bases). V lost 4 bases and J lost 1, with 14 bases in between. CDR3 size: 15 residues. The V gene's germline CDR1 is SGHTA and CDR2 FQGNSA. The CDR3 coding sequence is TGTGCCAGCAGCTCCCCCGGGACTCTATCCTACGAGCAGTACTTC. Its protein is CASSSPGTLSYEQYF.

The V gene is TRBV13, the J gene TRBJ1-6; D unresolved. CDR3 size: 14 residues. Trimming took off 3 bases at V and 5 bases at J, with 8 bases between the two ends. The germline CDR1 and CDR2 sequences are PRHDT and FYEKMQ (reference sequence). CDR3 amino acids: CASSFGRDNSPLHF. The CDR3 DNA reads TGTGCCAGCAGCTTCGGCCGGGATAATTCACCCCTCCACTTT.

V and J are TRBV18 and TRBJ1-3; D uncertain. CDR1 is KGHSH, CDR2 LQKENI, per germline. V lost 3 bases and J lost 0, with 6 bases in between. This CDR3 contains 14 residues. The CDR3 protein is CASSPEVSGNTIYF. In nucleotides, the CDR3 is TGTGCCAGCTCACCCGAGGTCTCTGGAAACACCATATATTTT.

In this sample, this clone turned up a few times. This sample includes further DNA sequences coding for the same CDR3. The chain links TRBV7-9 to TRBJ2-7; no clear D gene. V lost 4 bases, J lost 2 bases, and 3 bases lay in between. The CDR3 loop spans 11 amino acids. Germline V CDR1 and CDR2: SEHNR, FQNEAQ (reference sequence). Here the CDR3 reads CASSSAYEQYF. The CDR3 DNA follows: TGTGCCAGCAGCTCGGCCTACGAGCAGTACTTC.

The gene calls are TRBV4-3 and TRBJ2-5; a possible D gene is TRBD2 (7 bases). Germline CDR1 is LGHNA and CDR2 is YSLEER. Trimming pared 1 base from V and 5 bases from J, leaving 20 bases between. The CDR3 extends over 17 amino acids. The chain's CDR3 is CASSQVGGRGVLETQYF. The CDR3 DNA follows: TGCGCCAGCAGCCAAGTGGGGGGGAGGGGGGTTCTCGAGACCCAGTACTTC.

This chain uses TRBV19 with TRBJ2-1, with D possibly matching TRBD2 (5 bases). Germline lookup yields CDR1 LNHDA and CDR2 SQIVND (reference sequence). The ends were cut back, 5 bases at V and 5 bases at J, with 16 bases in the middle. The CDR3 is 15 amino acids. The CDR3 region has the DNA TGTGCCAGTAGTTCGGCCGGAGGACTTGACAATGAGCAGTTCTTC. This encodes CASSSAGGLDNEQFF.

On this clone: A junction boundary mismatches the germline segment, possibly from a read error. The chain uses TRBV7-9 and TRBJ1-2; D gene unclear. From germline, CDR1 is SEHNR and CDR2 FQNEAQ (reference sequence). CDR3 length: 14 amino acids. The CDR3 sequence is CSSSRVSANYGYTF. The CDR3 nucleotides read TGTTCCAGCAGCCGGGTCTCTGCTAACTATGGCTACACCTTC.

A single count supports this clone. The rearrangement links TRBV19 to TRBJ1-3; D remains ambiguous. V was clipped by 6 bases and J by 5 bases, with 17 bases between them. Germline CDR1 LNHDA, CDR2 SQIVND (reference sequence). There are 15 residues in the CDR3. The CDR3 loop is CASSTSVQARNTIYF. The CDR3 DNA follows: TGTGCCAGTAGCACCTCGGTCCAGGCTCGAAACACCATATATTTT.